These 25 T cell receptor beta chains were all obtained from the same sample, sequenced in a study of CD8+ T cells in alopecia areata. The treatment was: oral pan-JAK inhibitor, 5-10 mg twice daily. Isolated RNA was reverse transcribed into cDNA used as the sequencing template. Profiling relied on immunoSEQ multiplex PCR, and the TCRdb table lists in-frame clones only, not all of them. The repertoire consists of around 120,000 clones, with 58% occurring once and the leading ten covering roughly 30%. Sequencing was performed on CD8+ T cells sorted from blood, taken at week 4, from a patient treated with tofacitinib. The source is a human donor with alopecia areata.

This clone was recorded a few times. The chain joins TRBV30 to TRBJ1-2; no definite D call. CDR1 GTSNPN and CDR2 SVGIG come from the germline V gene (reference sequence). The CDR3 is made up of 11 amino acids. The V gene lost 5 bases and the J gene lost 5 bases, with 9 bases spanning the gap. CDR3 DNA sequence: TGTGCCTGGGAAAGACCATATGGCTACACCTTC. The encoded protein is CAWERPYGYTF.

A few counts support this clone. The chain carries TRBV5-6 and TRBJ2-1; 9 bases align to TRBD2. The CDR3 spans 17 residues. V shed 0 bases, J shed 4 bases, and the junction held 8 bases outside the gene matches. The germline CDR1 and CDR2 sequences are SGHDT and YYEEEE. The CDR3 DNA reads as TGTGCCAGCAGCTTGGGAAGCGGGGGGCCATTGTACAATGAGCAGTTCTTC. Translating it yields CASSLGSGGPLYNEQFF.

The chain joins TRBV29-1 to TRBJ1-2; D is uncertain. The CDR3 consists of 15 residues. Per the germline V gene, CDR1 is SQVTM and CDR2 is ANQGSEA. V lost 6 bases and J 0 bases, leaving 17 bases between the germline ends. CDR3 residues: CSVESYTHPNYGYTF. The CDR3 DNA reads TGCAGCGTCGAATCTTACACCCATCCTAACTATGGCTACACCTTC. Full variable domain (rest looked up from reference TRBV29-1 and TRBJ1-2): SAVISQKPSRDICQRGTSLTIQCQVDSQVTMMFWYRQQPGQSLTLIATANQGSEATYESGFVIDKFPISRPNLTFSTLTVSNMSPEDSSIYLCSVESYTHPNYGYTFGSGTRLTVV.

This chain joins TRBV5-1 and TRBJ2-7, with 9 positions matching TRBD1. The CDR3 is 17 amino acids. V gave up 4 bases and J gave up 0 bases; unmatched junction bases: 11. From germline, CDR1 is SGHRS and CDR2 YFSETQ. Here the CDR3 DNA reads TGCGCCAGCAGCAAAACCTTCACAGGGGGCAACTCCTACGAGCAGTACTTC. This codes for CASSKTFTGGNSYEQYF.

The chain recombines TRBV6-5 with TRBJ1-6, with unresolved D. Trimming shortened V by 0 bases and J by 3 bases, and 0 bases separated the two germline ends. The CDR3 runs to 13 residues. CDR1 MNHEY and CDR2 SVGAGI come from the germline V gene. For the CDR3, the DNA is TGTGCCAGCAGTTACTCCTATAATTCACCCCTCCACTTT. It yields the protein CASSYSYNSPLHF.

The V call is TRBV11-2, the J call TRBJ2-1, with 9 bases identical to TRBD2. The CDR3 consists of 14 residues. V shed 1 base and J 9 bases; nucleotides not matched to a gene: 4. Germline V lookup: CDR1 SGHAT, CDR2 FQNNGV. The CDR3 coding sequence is TGTGCCAGCAGCTTAGGTAGCGGGGGAATTGAGCAGTTCTTC. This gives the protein CASSLGSGGIEQFF.

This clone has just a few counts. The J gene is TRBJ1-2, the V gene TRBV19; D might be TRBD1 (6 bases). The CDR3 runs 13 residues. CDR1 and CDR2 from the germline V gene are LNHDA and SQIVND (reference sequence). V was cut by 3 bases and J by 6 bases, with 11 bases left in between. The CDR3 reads CASSMRGLDGYTF. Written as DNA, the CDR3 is TGTGCCAGTAGTATGAGGGGGTTGGATGGCTACACCTTC.

This chain's CDR3 is CASSQVAGTQYF. The CDR3 DNA follows: TGCGCCAGCAGCCAAGTGGCTGGGACCCAGTACTTC. This chain uses TRBV4-1 with TRBJ2-5; D unclear. The CDR3 has 12 residues. From germline, CDR1 is MGHRA and CDR2 YSYEKL. Trimming removed 1 base at V and 7 bases at J, with 7 bases between.

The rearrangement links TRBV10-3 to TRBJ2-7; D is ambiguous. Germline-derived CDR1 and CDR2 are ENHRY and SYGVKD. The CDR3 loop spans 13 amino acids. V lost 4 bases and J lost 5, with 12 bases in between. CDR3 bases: TGTGCCATCAGTGGGCGGAGCAGTGACGAGCAGTACTTC. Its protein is CAISGRSSDEQYF.

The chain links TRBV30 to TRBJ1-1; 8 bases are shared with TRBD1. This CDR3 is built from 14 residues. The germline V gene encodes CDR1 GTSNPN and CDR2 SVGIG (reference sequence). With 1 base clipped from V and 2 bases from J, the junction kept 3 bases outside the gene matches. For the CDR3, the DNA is TGTGCCTGGAGTGGGGGACAGGCTAACACTGAAGCTTTCTTT. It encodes CAWSGGQANTEAFF. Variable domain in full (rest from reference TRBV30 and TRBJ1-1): SQTIHQWPATLVQPVGSPLSLECTVEGTSNPNLYWYRQAAGRGLQLLFYSVGIGQISSEVPQNLSASRPQDRQFILSSKKLLLSDSGFYLCAWSGGQANTEAFFGQGTRLTVV.

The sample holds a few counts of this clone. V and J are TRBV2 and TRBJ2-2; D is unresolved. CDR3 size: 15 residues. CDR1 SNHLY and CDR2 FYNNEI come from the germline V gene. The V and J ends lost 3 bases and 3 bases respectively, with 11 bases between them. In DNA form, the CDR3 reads TGTGCCAGCAGTGAGGAACAAGGGTACACCGGGGAGCTGTTTTTT. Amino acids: CASSEEQGYTGELFF.

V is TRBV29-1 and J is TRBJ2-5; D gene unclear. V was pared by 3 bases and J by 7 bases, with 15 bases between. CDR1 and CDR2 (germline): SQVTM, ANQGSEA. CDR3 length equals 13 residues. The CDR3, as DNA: TGCAGCGTTGATGATGCAGTGGCTCCGACCCAGTACTTC. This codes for CSVDDAVAPTQYF.

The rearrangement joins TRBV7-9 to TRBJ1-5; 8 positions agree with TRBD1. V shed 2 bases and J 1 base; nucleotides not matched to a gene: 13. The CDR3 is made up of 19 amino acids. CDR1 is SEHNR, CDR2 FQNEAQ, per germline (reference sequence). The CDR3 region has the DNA TGTGCCAGCAGCTTAACCGGGACAGGTCTGTATATGAGCAATCAGCCCCAGCATTTT. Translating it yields CASSLTGTGLYMSNQPQHF.

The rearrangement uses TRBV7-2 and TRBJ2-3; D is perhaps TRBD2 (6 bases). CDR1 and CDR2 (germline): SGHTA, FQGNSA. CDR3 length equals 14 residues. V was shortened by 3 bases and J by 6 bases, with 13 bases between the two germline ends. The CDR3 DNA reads TGTGCCAGCAGCTTTGGTTCTGGGGGGGATACGCAGTATTTT. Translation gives CASSFGSGGDTQYF.

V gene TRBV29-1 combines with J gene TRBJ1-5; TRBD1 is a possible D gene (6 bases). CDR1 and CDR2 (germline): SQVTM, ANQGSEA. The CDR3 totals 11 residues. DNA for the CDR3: TGCGGGCCCAGGGGCGGTCAGCCCCAGCATTTT. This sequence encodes CGPRGGQPQHF.

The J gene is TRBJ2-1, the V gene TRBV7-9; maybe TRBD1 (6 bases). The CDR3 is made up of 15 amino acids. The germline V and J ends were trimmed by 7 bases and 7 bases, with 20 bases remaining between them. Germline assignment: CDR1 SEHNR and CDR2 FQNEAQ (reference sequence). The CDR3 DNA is TGTGCCAGCACCTCAGGGGACGGGGTGAAAAATGAGCAGTTCTTC. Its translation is CASTSGDGVKNEQFF. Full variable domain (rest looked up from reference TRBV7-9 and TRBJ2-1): DTGVSQNPRHKITKRGQNVTFRCDPISEHNRLYWYRQTLGQGPEFLTYFQNEAQLEKSRLLSDRFSAERPKGSFSTLEIQRTEQGDSAMYLCASTSGDGVKNEQFFGPGTRLTVL.

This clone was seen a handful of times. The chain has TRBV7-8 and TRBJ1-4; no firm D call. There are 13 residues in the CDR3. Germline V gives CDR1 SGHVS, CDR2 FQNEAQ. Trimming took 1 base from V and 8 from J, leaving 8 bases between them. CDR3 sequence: CASSLDVEEKLFF. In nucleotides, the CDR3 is TGTGCCAGCAGCTTAGACGTGGAAGAAAAACTGTTTTTT.

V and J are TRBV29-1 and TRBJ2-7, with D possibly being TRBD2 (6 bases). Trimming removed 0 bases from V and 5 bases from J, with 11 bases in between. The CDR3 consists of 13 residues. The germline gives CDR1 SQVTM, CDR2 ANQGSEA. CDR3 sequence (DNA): TGCAGCGTTGAAGAGGAGGGAGACCACGAGCAGTACTTC. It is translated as CSVEEEGDHEQYF.

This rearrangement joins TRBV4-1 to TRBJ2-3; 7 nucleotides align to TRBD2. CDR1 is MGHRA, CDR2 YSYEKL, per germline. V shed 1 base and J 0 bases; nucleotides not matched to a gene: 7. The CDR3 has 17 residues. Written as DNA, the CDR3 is TGCGCCAGCAGCCAAGGGGAGGGTACGGCTAGCACAGATACGCAGTATTTT. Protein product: CASSQGEGTASTDTQYF.

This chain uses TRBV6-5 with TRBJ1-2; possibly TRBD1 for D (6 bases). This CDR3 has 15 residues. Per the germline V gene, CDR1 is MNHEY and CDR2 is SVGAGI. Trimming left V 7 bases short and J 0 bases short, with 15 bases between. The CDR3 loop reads CASTPSDSTNYGYTF. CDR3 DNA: TGTGCCAGCACCCCATCGGACAGTACTAACTATGGCTACACCTTC.

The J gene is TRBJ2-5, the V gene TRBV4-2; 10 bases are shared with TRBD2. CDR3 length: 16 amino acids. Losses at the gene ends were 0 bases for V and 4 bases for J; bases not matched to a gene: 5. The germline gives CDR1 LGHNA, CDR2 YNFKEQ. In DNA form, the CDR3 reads TGTGCCAGCAGCCAAGATCGAGCGGGGGGGGCAGAGACCCAGTACTTC. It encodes CASSQDRAGGAETQYF.

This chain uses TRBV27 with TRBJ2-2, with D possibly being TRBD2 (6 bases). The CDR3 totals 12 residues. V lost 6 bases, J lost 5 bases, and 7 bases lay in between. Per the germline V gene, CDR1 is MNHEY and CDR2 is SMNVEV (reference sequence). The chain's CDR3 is CASRGLTGELFF. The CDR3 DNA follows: TGTGCCAGCAGGGGACTGACCGGGGAGCTGTTTTTT.

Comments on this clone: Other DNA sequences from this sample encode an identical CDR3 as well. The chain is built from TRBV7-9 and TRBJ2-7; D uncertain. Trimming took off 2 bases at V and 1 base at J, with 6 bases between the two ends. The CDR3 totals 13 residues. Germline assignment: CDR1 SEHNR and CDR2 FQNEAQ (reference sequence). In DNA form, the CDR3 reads TGTGCCAGCAGCTTACCAGGTTCCTACGAGCAGTACTTC. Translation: CASSLPGSYEQYF.

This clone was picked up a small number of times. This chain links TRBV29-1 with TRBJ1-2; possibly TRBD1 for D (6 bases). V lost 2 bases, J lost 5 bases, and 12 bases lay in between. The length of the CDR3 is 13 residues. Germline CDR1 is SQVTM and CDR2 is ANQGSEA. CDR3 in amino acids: CSVEPDSQYGYTF. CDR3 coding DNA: TGCAGCGTTGAACCGGACAGTCAATATGGCTACACCTTC.

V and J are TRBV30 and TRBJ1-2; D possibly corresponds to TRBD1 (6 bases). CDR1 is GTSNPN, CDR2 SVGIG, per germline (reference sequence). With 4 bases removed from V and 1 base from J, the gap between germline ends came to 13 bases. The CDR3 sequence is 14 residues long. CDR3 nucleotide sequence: TGTGCCTGGACGAGAGGGGGTAGTAACTATGGCTACACCTTC. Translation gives CAWTRGGSNYGYTF.